This T cell receptor (beta chain) was captured in a study of regulatory T cells in long-lasting Graves disease. Time point given: newly diagnosed GD, antithyroid drugs for less than 3 months. Scientists built the TCR library using RNA that was extracted from PBMCs. For TCR beta, libraries came from iRepertoire HTBI primers and Arm-PCR of CDR3 regions. TCRdb re-derived calls from the multiplex PCR reads in MiXCR, one entry per CDR3 protein. The data contain 680,000 or so distinct CDR3 sequences, roughly 15% of them seen just once; the ten biggest clones take up about 20%. This clonotype appeared many times. CDR1 is MNHNS, CDR2 SASEGT, per germline. The V and J ends lost 5 bases and 7 bases respectively, with 8 bases between them. CDR3 length: 11 residues. This sample also appeared in a second study, on T cells in Graves' hyperthyroidism and ophthalmopathy.

Material: peripheral blood mononuclear cells (PBMCs), obtained at new diagnosis, from a patient treated with antithyroid drugs. The V call is TRBV6-1, the J call TRBJ1-1; no reliable D call. The TCR sequence derives from a young woman with Graves disease. CDR3 sequence (DNA): TGTGCCAGCAGTCCGAGGGTTGAAGCTTTCTTT. Translated: CASSPRVEAFF.